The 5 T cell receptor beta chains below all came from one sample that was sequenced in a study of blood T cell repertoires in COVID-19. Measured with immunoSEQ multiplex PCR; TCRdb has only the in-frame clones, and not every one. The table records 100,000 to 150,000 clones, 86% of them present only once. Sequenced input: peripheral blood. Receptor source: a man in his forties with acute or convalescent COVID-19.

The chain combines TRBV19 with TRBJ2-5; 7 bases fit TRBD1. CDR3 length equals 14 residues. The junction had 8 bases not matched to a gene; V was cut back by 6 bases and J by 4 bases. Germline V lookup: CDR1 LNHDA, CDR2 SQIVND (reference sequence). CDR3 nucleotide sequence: TGTGCCAGTAGCATGGGACAGTTTGGAGAGACCCAGTACTTC. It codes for CASSMGQFGETQYF.

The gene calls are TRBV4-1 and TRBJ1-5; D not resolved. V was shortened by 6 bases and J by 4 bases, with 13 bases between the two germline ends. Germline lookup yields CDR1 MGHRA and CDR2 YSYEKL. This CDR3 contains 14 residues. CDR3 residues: CASSDAGRNQPQHF. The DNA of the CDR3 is TGCGCCAGCAGTGATGCCGGGAGGAATCAGCCCCAGCATTTT.

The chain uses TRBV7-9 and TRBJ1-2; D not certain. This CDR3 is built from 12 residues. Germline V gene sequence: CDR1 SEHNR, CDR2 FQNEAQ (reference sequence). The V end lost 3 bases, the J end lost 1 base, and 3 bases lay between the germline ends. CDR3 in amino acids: CASSFLNYGYTF. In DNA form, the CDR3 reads TGTGCCAGCAGCTTCCTTAACTATGGCTACACCTTC.

CDR3 bases: TGTGCCAGCAGCTTATCTAACGGGGAGACCCAGTACTTC. This encodes CASSLSNGETQYF. The chain has TRBV7-2 and TRBJ2-5; D not certain. The CDR3 spans 13 residues. Germline V gene lookup returns CDR1 SGHTA and CDR2 FQGNSA. V gave up 2 bases and J gave up 5 bases, with 9 bases separating them.

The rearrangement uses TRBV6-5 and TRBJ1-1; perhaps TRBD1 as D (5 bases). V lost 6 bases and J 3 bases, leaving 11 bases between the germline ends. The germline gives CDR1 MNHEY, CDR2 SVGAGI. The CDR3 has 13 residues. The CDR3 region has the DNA TGTGCCAGCAGCCTCGGGGGGGACACTGAAGCTTTCTTT. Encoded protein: CASSLGGDTEAFF.